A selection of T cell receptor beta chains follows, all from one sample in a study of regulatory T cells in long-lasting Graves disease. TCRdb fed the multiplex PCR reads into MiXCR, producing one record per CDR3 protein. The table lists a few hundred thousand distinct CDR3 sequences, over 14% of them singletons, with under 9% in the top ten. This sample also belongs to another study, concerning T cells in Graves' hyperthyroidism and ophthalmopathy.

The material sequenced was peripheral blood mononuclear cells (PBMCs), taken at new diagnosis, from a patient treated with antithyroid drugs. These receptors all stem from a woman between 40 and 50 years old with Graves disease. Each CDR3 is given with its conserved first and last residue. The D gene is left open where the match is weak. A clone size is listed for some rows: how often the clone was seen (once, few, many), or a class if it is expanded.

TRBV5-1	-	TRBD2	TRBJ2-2	TGCGCCAGCAGCTCTGGACTAGCGGGAGAGTTTTCCGGGGAGCTGTTTTTT	CASSSGLAGEFSGELFF
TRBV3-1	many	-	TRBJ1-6	TGTGCCAGCAGCCCTCAGTCTAATTCACCCCTCCACTTT	CASSPQSNSPLHF
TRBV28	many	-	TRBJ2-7	TGTGCCACCTGCCCCGGGACAATAACCTACGAGCAGTACTTC	CATCPGTITYEQYF
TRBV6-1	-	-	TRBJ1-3	TGTGCCAGCAGAGTCGACAATCGGGGCTCTGGAAACACCATATATTTT	CASRVDNRGSGNTIYF
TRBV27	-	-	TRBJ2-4	TGTGCCAGCTCCTGGGCCCATGCCAAAAACATTCAGTACTTC	CASSWAHAKNIQYF
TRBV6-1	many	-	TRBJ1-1	TGTGCCAGCAGTCCCTTTATTGGGGCCATGAACACTGAAGCTTTCTTT	CASSPFIGAMNTEAFF
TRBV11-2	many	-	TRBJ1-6	TGTGCCAGCAGCTTAGATCTGACAACAGCCTATAATTCACCCCTCCACTTT	CASSLDLTTAYNSPLHF
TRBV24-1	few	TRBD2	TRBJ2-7	TGTGCCACCAGTGTAGGCGGGAGCTCCTACGAGCAGTACTTC	CATSVGGSSYEQYF
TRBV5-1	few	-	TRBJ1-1	TGCGCCAGCAGCCTACTTCGGACAGAAGCGAACACTGAAGCTTTCTTT	CASSLLRTEANTEAFF
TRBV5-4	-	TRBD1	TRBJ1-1	TGTGCCAGCAGCCGCACAGGGGGCGGGGGGAACACTGAAGCTTTCTTT	CASSRTGGGGNTEAFF
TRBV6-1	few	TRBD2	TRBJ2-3	TGTGCCTACTTGGGGAGGGACGTCACAGATACGCAGTATTTT	CAYLGRDVTDTQYF
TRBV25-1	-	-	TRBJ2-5	TGTGCCAGCAGTGAATCACTCGTGGTGACCCAGTACTTC	CASSESLVVTQYF
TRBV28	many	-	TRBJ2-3	TGTGCCAGCAGTTCTCATGCGCAGTATTTT	CASSSHAQYF
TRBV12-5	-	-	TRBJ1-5	TGTGCTAGTGGTTTGGTACTGGGGGAACCGAATCAGCCCCAGCATTTT	CASGLVLGEPNQPQHF
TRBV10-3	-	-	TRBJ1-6	TGTGCCAGCAGCCCTCTCCCGGGATATGGGGGTTCTTACCATTCACCCCTCCACTTT	CASSPLPGYGGSYHSPLHF
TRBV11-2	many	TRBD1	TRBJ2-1	TGTGCCAGCAGCGGACTCCGGGACAGTCTGCAAAATGAGCAGTTCTTC	CASSGLRDSLQNEQFF
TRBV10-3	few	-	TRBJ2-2	TGTGCCATCAGTGAGTCCCCCGGCCTGGGGGAGCTGTTTTTT	CAISESPGLGELFF
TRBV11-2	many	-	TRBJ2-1	TGTGCCAGCAGCTTAGATTGGGGCGACAAGCGGAAGTTCTTC	CASSLDWGDKRKFF
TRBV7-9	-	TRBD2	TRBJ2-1	TGTGCCAGCAGCAACCTTGGGTCTAGCGGGAGGCCCCTTCAGTTCTTC	CASSNLGSSGRPLQFF
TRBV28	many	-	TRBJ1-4	TGTGCCAGCACCCATAGGGACTACTACAGGGTGGAGGAAAAACTGTTTTTT	CASTHRDYYRVEEKLFF
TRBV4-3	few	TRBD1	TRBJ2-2	TGCGCCAGCAGCCAAGTTACAGGGGCGGGCGGGGAGCTGTTTTTT	CASSQVTGAGGELFF
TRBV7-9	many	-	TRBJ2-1	TGTGCCAGCAGCCAATCCCGGATACGAAGCTCCTACAATGAGCAGTTCTTC	CASSQSRIRSSYNEQFF
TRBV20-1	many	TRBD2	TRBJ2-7	TGCAGTGCTAGGGGCCCGGGACTAGCGGCCCCCTACGAGCAGTACTTC	CSARGPGLAAPYEQYF
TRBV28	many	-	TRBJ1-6	TGTGCCAGCAATCGGAATTCACCCCTCCACTTT	CASNRNSPLHF
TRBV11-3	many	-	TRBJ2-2	TGTGCCAGCAGCTTAGGTGGAGGGGACCACCCCGGGGAGCTGTTTTTT	CASSLGGGDHPGELFF
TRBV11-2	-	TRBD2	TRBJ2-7	TGTGCCAGCAGCTCGCCGACTAGCGGGAGCGAGCAGTACTTC	CASSSPTSGSEQYF
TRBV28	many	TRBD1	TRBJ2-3	TGTGCCAGCAGTTCCTCCGGGACAGGGAGAGATACGCAGTATTTT	CASSSSGTGRDTQYF
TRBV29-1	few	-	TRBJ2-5	TGCAGCGTTGGGGGCTTGGGAGCACTAGAGACCCAGTACTTC	CSVGGLGALETQYF
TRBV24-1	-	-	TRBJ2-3	TGTGCCACTGAGGGGACCCGCACAGATACGCAGTATTTT	CATEGTRTDTQYF
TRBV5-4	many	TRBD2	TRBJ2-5	TGTGCCAGCAGCTTGTCATTAGCGGGAGTAGAGACCCAGTACTTC	CASSLSLAGVETQYF
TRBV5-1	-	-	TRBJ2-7	TGCGCCAGCAGTCGCAGCCCGACAGGGAGGTCCTACGAGCAGTACTTC	CASSRSPTGRSYEQYF
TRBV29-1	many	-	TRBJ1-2	TGCAGCGGGTCAGGGTTGAATGATGACTATGGCTACACCTTC	CSGSGLNDDYGYTF
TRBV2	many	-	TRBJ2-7	TGTGCCAGCAGTGAAGGGGGTAGCTACGAGCAGTACTTC	CASSEGGSYEQYF
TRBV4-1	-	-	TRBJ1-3	TGCGCCAGCAGCCAGGGAACCTCCGGAATGGGCGTGTCTGGAAACACCATATATTTT	CASSQGTSGMGVSGNTIYF
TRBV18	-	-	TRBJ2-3	TGTGCCAGCTCACCATATGGGACTGATAGCACAGATACGCAGTATTTT	CASSPYGTDSTDTQYF
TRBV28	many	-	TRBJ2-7	TGTGCCAGCAGTTTGGCGAGGGGGTTTAGCTCCTACGAGCAGTACTTC	CASSLARGFSSYEQYF
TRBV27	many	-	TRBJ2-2	TGTGCCAGCAGTTTATCGTCCGACACCGGGGAGCTGTTTTTT	CASSLSSDTGELFF
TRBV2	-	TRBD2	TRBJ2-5	TGTGCCAGCAGTGTCGCGGGAGGGACACAAGAGACCCAGTACTTC	CASSVAGGTQETQYF
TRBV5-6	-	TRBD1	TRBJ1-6	TGTGCCAGCAGCTTGGTCGACAGGGATAATTCACCCCTCCACTTT	CASSLVDRDNSPLHF
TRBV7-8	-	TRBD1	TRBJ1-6	TGTGCCAGCAGCACCCAGGGGGTGTATTCATCCCTCCACTTT	CASSTQGVYSSLHF
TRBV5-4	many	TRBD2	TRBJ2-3	TGTGCCAGCAGCATCGGACTAGTATCAGATACGCAGTATTTT	CASSIGLVSDTQYF